One T cell receptor (beta chain) is described in this entry. No antigen is known for it. 60 Vbeta and 13 Jbeta primers were used in PCR. Profiling relied on immunoSEQ multiplex PCR, and the TCRdb table lists in-frame clones only, not all of them. The sample carries some 100,000 clones, approximately 81% recorded once. This sample is drawn from a study of cytomegalovirus exposure and HLA in healthy donors. Findings and caveats of the study: Most TCR sequences were rare, but some public TCRs occurred in many donors. The investigators catalogued 150 or so TCR beta chains as cytomegalovirus-associated.

V was trimmed by 1 base and J by 0 bases, leaving 9 bases between them. Germline V gives CDR1 MGHRA, CDR2 YSYEKL. The CDR3 has 16 residues. The rearrangement joins TRBV4-1 to TRBJ1-4, with D hard to call. The material sequenced was PBMCs. The TCR originated in a male donor in good health and CMV-seropositive. CDR3 sequence (DNA): TGCGCCAGCAGCCAAGGTCCAGTTCCAACTAATGAAAAACTGTTTTTT. Its protein product is CASSQGPVPTNEKLFF.